The 7 T cell receptor beta chains given below trace back to one sample, sequenced in a study of CD8 T cells in Susac syndrome. RNA in amounts of about 0.5 to 1 ug was reverse transcribed with random hexamers. TCRdb recomputed calls from the immunoSEQ multiplex PCR reads with MiXCR, one row per CDR3 protein. The table lists 130,000 to 150,000 distinct CDR3 sequences, more than 90% of them singletons. Sequenced material: CD4+ T cells from PBMCs. The receptors originated from a human donor with Susac syndrome.

The rearrangement links TRBV12-3 or TRBV12-4 to TRBJ2-5; either TRBD1 or TRBD2 may supply D (5 bases each). This CDR3 spans 14 amino acids. The V end lost 5 bases, the J end lost 4 bases, and 14 bases lay between the germline ends. The CDR3 loop is CASSLTGTAETQYF. The CDR3 DNA reads TGTGCCAGCAGTCTCACCGGGACGGCAGAGACCCAGTACTTC.

The CDR3 loop is CSANTFTQGNYGYTF. The CDR3 DNA reads as TGCAGTGCCAATACTTTTACACAGGGAAACTATGGCTACACCTTC. V usage is TRBV20-1 and J usage is TRBJ1-2; a weak D match, TRBD1 (6 bases). V was trimmed by 6 bases and J by 2 bases, leaving 19 bases between them. CDR1 and CDR2 from the germline V gene are DFQATT and SNEGSKA (reference sequence). This CDR3 contains 15 residues.

This clonotype appeared a few times. This rearrangement joins TRBV7-2 to TRBJ2-7; 10 bases map to TRBD2. The germline V gene encodes CDR1 SGHTA and CDR2 FQGNSA. V was clipped by 5 bases and J by 0 bases; unmatched bases: 4. The CDR3 totals 15 residues. Here the CDR3 reads CASSPLAGGSYEQYF. The DNA of the CDR3 is TGTGCCAGCAGCCCTTTAGCGGGAGGCTCCTACGAGCAGTACTTC.

The chain links TRBV9 to TRBJ2-1, with D hard to call. V was trimmed by 3 bases and J by 3 bases, leaving 10 bases between them. The germline V gene has CDR1 SGDLS and CDR2 YYNGEE. The CDR3 runs 14 residues. DNA for the CDR3: TGTGCCAGCAGCGAGGGCCTTAGCTACAATGAGCAGTTCTTC. This codes for CASSEGLSYNEQFF. Using reference TRBV9 and TRBJ2-1 for the parts outside the CDR3, the full variable domain is DSGVTQTPKHLITATGQRVTLRCSPRSGDLSVYWYQQSLDQGLQFLIQYYNGEERAKGNILERFSAQQFPDLHSELNLSSLELGDSALYFCASSEGLSYNEQFFGPGTRLTVL.

The chain has TRBV20-1 and TRBJ2-1; D is possibly TRBD1 (5 bases). V was pared by 0 bases and J by 0 bases, with 9 bases between. Germline CDR1 and CDR2: DFQATT and SNEGSKA (reference sequence). This CDR3 has 15 residues. CDR3 bases: TGCAGTGCTAGAGAGACAGTAAGCTCCTACAATGAGCAGTTCTTC. It yields the protein CSARETVSSYNEQFF.

The chain links TRBV20-1 to TRBJ1-5; D is possibly TRBD1 (6 bases). This CDR3 has 15 amino acids. Germline V gene lookup returns CDR1 DFQATT and CDR2 SNEGSKA (reference sequence). Trimming shortened V by 2 bases and J by 3 bases, and 14 bases separated the two germline ends. The CDR3 sequence: CSARIQGRANQPQHF. The CDR3 DNA is TGCAGTGCTAGAATACAGGGCCGAGCCAATCAGCCCCAGCATTTT.

The gene calls are TRBV3-1 and TRBJ2-2; the match to TRBD2 covers 10 bases. V trimming: 4 bases; J trimming: 4 bases; junction bases outside the gene matches: 3. The CDR3 length is 15 residues. Per germline, CDR1 LGHDT and CDR2 YNNKEL (reference sequence). Here the CDR3 reads CASSRSSGGTGELFF. CDR3 DNA sequence: TGTGCCAGCAGCCGTTCTAGCGGGGGCACCGGGGAGCTGTTTTTT.